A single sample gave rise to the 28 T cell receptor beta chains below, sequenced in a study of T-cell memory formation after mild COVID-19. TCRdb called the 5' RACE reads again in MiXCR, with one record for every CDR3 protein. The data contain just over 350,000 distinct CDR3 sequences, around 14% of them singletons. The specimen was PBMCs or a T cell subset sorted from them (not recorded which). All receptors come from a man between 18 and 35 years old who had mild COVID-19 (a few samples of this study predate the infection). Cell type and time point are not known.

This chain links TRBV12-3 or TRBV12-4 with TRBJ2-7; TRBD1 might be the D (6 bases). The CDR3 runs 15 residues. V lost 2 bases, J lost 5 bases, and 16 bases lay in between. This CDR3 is CASSLRQGTPNEQYF. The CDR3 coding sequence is TGTGCCAGCAGTTTACGGCAGGGGACCCCCAACGAGCAGTACTTC.

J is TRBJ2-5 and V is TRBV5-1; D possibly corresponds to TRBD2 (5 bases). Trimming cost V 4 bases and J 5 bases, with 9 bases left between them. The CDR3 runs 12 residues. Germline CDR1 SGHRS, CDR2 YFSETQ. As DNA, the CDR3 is TGCGCCAGCAGCAGGGAGTTCGAGACCCAGTACTTC. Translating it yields CASSREFETQYF.

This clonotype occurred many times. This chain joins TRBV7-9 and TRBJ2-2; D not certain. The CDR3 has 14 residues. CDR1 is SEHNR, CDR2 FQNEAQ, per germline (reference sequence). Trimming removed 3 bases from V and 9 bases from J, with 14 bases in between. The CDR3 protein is CASSFQAAGRELFF. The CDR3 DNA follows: TGTGCCAGCAGCTTCCAGGCGGCAGGCCGGGAGCTGTTTTTT.

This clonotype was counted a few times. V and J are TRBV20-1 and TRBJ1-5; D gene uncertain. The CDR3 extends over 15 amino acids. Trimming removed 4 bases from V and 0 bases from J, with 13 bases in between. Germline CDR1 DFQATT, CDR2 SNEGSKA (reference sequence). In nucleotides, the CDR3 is TGCAGTGCTACCCTTCGGAGATATAGCAATCAGCCCCAGCATTTT. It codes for CSATLRRYSNQPQHF.

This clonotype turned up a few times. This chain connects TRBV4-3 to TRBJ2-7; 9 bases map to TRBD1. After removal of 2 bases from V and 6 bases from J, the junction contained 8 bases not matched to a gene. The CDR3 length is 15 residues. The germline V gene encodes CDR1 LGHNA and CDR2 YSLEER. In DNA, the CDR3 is TGCGCCAGCAGCCAAAGTCCGGGACAGGGAAGCGAGCAGTACTTC. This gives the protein CASSQSPGQGSEQYF.

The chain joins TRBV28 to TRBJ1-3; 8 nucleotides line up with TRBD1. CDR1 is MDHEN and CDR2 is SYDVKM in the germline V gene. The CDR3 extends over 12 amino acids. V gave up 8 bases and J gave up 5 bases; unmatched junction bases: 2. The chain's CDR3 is CASGTGRNTIYF. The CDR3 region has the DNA TGTGCCAGCGGGACAGGCAGAAACACCATATATTTT.

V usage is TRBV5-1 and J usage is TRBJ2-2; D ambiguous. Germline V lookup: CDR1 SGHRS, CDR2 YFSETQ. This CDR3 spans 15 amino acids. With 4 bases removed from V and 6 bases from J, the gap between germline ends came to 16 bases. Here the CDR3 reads CASSTPERGAGELFF. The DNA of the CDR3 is TGCGCCAGCAGCACGCCCGAGCGAGGCGCCGGGGAGCTGTTTTTT.

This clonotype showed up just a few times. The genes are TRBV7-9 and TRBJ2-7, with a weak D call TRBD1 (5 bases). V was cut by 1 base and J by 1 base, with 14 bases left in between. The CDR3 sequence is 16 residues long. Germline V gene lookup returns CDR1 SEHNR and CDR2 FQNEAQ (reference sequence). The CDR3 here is CASSLGFGDSSYEQYV. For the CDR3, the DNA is TGTGCCAGCAGCTTAGGCTTTGGCGACAGTTCCTACGAGCAGTACGTC.

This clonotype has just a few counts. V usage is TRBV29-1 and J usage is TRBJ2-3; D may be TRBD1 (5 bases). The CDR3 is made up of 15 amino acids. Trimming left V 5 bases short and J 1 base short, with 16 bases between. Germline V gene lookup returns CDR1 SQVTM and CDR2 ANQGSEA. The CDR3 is CSVTTTRAGTDTQYF. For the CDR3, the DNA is TGCAGCGTTACCACGACCAGGGCAGGCACAGATACGCAGTATTTT.

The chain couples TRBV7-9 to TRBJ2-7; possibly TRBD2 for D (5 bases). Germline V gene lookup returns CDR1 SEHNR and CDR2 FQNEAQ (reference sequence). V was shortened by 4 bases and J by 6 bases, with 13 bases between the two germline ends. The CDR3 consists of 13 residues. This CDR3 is CASSSVAGREQYF. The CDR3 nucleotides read TGTGCCAGCAGCTCGGTTGCGGGCCGCGAGCAGTACTTC.

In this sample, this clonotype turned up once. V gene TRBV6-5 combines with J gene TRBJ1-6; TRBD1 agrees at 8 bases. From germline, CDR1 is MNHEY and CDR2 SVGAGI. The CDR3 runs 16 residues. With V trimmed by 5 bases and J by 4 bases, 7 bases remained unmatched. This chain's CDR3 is CASSHRGARYNSPLHF. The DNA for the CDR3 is TGTGCCAGCAGTCACAGGGGGGCAAGGTATAATTCACCCCTCCACTTT.

CDR3 nucleotide sequence: TGCGCCAGCAGCCAAGTGGGCAGGGCCGTTAATGAGCAGTTCTTC. Protein: CASSQVGRAVNEQFF. This chain links TRBV4-1 with TRBJ2-1, with D maybe TRBD1 (5 bases). Trimming stripped 1 base from V and 7 bases from J, with 14 bases between. CDR3 length equals 15 residues. Germline CDR1 and CDR2: MGHRA and YSYEKL.

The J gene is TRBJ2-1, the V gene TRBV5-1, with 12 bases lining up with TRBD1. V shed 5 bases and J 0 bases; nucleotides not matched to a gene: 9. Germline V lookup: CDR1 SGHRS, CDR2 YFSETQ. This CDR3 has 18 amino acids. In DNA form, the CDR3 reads TGCGCCAGCAGACTGGGACAGGGGGCGAGGCTCTCCTACAATGAGCAGTTCTTC. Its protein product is CASRLGQGARLSYNEQFF.

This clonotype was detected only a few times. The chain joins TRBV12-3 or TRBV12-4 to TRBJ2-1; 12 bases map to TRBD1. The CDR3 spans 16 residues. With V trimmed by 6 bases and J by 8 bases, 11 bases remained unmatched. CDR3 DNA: TGTGCCAGCAGCCCGGGGACAGGGGGCGCGCTCCATGAGCAGTTCTTC. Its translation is CASSPGTGGALHEQFF.

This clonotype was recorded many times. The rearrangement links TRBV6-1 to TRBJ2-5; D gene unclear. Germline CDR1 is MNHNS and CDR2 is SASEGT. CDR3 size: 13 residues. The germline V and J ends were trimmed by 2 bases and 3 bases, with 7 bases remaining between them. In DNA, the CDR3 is TGTGCCAGCAGTGAATCGTATAAAGAGACCCAGTACTTC. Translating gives CASSESYKETQYF.

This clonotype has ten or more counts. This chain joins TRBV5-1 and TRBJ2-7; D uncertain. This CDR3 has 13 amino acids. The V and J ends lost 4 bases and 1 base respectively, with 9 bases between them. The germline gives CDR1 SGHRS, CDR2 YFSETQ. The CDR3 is CASSLDGSYEQYF. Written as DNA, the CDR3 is TGCGCCAGCAGCCTGGACGGGTCCTACGAGCAGTACTTC. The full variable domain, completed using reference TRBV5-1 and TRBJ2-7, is KAGVTQTPRYLIKTRGQQVTLSCSPISGHRSVSWYQQTPGQGLQFLFEYFSETQRNKGNFPGRFSGRQFSNSRSEMNVSTLELGDSALYLCASSLDGSYEQYFGPGTRLTVT.

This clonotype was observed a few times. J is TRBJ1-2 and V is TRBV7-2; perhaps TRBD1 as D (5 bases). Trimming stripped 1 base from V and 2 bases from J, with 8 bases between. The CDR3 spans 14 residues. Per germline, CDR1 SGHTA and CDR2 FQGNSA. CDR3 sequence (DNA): TGTGCCAGCAGCTTAGTGCCAGGGAACTATGGCTACACCTTC. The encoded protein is CASSLVPGNYGYTF.

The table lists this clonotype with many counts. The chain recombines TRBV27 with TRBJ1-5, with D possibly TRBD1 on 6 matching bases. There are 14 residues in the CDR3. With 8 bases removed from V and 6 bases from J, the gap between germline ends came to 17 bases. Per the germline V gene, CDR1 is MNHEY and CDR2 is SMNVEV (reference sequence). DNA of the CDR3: TGTGCCAGCGGGGTGGGCGGGGGGCTTCAGCCCCAGCATTTT. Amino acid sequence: CASGVGGGLQPQHF.

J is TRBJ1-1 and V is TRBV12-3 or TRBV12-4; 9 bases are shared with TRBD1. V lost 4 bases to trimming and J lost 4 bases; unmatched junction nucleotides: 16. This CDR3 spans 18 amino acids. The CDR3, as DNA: TGTGCCAGCAGTTCCCGGTATACTCCCGGGACAGGGCCCACTGAAGCTTTCTTT. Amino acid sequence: CASSSRYTPGTGPTEAFF.

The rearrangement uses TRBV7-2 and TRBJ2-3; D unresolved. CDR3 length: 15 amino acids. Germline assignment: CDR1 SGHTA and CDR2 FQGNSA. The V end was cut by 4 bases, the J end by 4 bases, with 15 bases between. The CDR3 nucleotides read TGTGCCAGCAGCTCCGGGCCCCCCTGGGCAGATACGCAGTATTTT. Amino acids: CASSSGPPWADTQYF.

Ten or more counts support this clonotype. This CDR3 is CASSVETENTGELFF. The DNA of the CDR3 is TGTGCCAGCAGCGTAGAGACGGAAAACACCGGGGAGCTGTTTTTT. V gene TRBV9 combines with J gene TRBJ2-2; D gene unclear. CDR1 is SGDLS, CDR2 YYNGEE, per germline. The CDR3 is 15 amino acids. V gave up 0 bases and J gave up 2 bases, with 8 bases separating them. Full variable domain (rest looked up from reference TRBV9 and TRBJ2-2): DSGVTQTPKHLITATGQRVTLRCSPRSGDLSVYWYQQSLDQGLQFLIQYYNGEERAKGNILERFSAQQFPDLHSELNLSSLELGDSALYFCASSVETENTGELFFGEGSRLTVL.

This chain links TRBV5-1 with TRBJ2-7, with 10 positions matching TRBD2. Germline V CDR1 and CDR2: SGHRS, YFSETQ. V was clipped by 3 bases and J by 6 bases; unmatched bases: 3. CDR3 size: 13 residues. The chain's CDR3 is CASSWLAGVEQYF. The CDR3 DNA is TGCGCCAGCAGCTGGCTAGCGGGGGTCGAGCAGTACTTC.

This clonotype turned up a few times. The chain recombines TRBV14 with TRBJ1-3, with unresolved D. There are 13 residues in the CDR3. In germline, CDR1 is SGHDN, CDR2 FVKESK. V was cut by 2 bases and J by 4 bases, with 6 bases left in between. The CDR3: CASSQFRGNTIYF. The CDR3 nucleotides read TGTGCCAGCAGCCAATTTAGAGGAAACACCATATATTTT.

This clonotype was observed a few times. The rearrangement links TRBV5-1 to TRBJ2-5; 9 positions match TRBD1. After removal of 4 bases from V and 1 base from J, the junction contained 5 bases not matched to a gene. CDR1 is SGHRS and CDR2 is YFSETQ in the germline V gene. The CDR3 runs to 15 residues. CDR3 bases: TGCGCCAGCAGCCCGGGACAGGGATCCCAAGAGACCCAGTACTTC. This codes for CASSPGQGSQETQYF.

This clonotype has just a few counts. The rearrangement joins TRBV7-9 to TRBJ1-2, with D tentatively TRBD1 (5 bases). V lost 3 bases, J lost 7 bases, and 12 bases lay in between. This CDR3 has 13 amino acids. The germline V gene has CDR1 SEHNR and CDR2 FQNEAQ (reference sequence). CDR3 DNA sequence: TGTGCCAGCAGCTTTGGTAGGGGTGGTGGCTACACCTTC. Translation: CASSFGRGGGYTF.

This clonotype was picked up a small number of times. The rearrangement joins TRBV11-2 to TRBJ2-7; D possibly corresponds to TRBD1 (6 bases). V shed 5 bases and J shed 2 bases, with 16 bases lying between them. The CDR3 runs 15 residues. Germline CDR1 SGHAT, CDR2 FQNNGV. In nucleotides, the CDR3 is TGTGCCAGCAGCGCAACCCAGACAGGCCCCTACGAGCAGTACTTC. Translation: CASSATQTGPYEQYF.

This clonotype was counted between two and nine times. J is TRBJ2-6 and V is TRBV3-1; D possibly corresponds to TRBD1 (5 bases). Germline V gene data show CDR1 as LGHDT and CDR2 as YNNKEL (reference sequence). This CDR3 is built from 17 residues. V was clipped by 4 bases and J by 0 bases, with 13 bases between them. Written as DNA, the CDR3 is TGTGCCAGCAGCCCCGAGACAGACAGCTCTGGGGCCAACGTCCTGACTTTC. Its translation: CASSPETDSSGANVLTF. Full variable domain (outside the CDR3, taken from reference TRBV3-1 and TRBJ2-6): DTAVSQTPKYLVTQMGNDKSIKCEQNLGHDTMYWYKQDSKKFLKIMFSYNNKELIINETVPNRFSPKSPDKAHLNLHINSLELGDSAVYFCASSPETDSSGANVLTFGAGSRLTVL.

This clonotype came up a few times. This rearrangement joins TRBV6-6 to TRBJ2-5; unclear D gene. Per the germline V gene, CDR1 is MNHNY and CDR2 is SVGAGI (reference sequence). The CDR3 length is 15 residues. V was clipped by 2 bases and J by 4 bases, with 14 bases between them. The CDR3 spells CASSYGFGLPETQYF. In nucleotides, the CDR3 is TGTGCCAGCAGTTACGGGTTTGGGCTACCAGAGACCCAGTACTTC.